The sequence of this T cell receptor (beta chain) was determined in a study of blood T cell repertoires in COVID-19. The overall study: The United States, Italy and Spain provided the acute and convalescent COVID-19 samples. Sources were T cells, B-cell-depleted T cells, or PBMCs; the material itself was cDNA or gDNA.

The CDR3 has 13 residues. In germline, CDR1 is GTSNPN, CDR2 SVGIG (reference sequence). Deletions cut 7 bases from V and 8 bases from J, with 15 bases between. TCRdb's copy holds only in-frame clones and misses some; the assay was immunoSEQ multiplex PCR. The sample includes a few hundred thousand clones, approximately 90% of them seen just once. Participant-given clinical history determined each cohort assignment. The sequencing input was PBMCs or T cells enriched from blood (not recorded which). The source of this sequence is a woman between 40 and 55 years old with acute COVID-19. The rearrangement uses TRBV30 and TRBJ1-6; a weak D match, TRBD1 (5 bases). The CDR3 bases are TGTGCCTTGATCCGGGACTCTTATTCACCCCTCCACTTT. Protein product: CALIRDSYSPLHF. The complete variable domain, with remaining parts taken from reference TRBV30 and TRBJ1-6, reads SQTIHQWPATLVQPVGSPLSLECTVEGTSNPNLYWYRQAAGRGLQLLFYSVGIGQISSEVPQNLSASRPQDRQFILSSKKLLLSDSGFYLCALIRDSYSPLHFGNGTRLTVT.